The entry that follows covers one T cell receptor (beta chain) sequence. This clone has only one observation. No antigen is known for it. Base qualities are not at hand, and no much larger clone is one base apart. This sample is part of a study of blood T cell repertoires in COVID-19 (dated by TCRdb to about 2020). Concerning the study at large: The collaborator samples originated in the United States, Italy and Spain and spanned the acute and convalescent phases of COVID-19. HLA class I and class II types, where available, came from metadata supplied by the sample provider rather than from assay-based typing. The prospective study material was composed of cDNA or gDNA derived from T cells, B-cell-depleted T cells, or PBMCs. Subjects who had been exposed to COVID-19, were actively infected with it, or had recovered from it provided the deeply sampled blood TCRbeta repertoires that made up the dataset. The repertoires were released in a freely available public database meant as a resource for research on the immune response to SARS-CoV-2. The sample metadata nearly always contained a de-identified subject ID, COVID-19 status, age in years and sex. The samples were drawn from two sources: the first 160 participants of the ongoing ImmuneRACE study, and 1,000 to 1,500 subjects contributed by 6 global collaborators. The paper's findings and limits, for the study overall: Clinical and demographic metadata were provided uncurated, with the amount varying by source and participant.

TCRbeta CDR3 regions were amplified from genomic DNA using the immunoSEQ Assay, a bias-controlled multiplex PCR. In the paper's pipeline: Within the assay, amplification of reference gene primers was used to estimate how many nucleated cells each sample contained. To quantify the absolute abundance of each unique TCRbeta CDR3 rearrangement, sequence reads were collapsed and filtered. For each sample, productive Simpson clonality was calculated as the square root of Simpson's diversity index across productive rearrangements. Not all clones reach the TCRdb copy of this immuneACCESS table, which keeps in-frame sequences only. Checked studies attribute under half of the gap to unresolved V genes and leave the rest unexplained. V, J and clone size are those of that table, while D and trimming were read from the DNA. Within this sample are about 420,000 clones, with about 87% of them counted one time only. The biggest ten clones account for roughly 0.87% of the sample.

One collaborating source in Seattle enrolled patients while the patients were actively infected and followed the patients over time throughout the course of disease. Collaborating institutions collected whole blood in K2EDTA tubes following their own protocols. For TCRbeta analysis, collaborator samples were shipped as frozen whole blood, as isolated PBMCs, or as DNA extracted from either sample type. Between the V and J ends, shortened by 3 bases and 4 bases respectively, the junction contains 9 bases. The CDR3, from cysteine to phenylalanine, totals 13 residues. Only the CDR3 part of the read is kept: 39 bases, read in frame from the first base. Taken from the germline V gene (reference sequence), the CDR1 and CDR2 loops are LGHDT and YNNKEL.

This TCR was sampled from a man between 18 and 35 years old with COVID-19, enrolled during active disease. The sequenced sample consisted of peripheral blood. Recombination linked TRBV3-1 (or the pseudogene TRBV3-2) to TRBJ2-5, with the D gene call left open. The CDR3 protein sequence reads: CASSHLGRETQYF. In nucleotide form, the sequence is TGTGCCAGCAGCCACCTTGGGCGAGAGACCCAGTACTTC.